This paragraph covers one TCR beta chain sequence. With 3 bases clipped from V and 4 bases from J, the junction kept 8 bases outside the gene matches. Germline-derived CDR1 and CDR2 are DFQATT and SNEGSKA (reference sequence). CDR3 length equals 16 residues. Clones were sequenced by immunoSEQ multiplex PCR, and TCRdb holds only the in-frame ones, with some missing. The table has roughly 250,000 clones, approximately 89% seen once; the top ten hold 2% to 2.5%. The record originates from a study of blood T cell repertoires in COVID-19. Looking at the study overall: Sites across the United States, Italy and Spain contributed samples from acute and convalescent COVID-19.

The sequence was obtained from a woman between 45 and 65 years old with acute or convalescent COVID-19. The V gene is TRBV20-1, the J gene TRBJ2-4; 11 positions agree with TRBD2. The specimen was peripheral blood. The CDR3 DNA sequence: TGCAGTGCTAGTCGGCCTACTAGCGGGAGTAAAAACATTCAGTACTTC. Translation: CSASRPTSGSKNIQYF.